This entry features one TCR beta chain sequence. Its target is not known. PCR amplification relied on 60 Vbeta primers (plus 13 Jbeta primers). Clones were sequenced by immunoSEQ multiplex PCR, and TCRdb holds only the in-frame ones, with some missing. This repertoire shows 180,000 or so clones, roughly 80% found once; its top ten account for about 1.5%. This entry comes from a study of cytomegalovirus exposure and HLA in healthy donors. Study context: HLA-typed donors were the source of approximately 88 million unique TCRs, which an early data release held.

The study, taken as a whole, reports: An Asian-associated ancestry cluster reportedly showed fewer N-insertions than the approximately 630-donor mean in a later analysis.

Unmatched junction bases numbered 11, after V lost 6 bases and J lost 2 bases. Germline CDR1 and CDR2: LNHDA and SQIVND (reference sequence). This CDR3 is 17 amino acids long. The rearrangement joins TRBV19 to TRBJ1-5, with 9 bases identical to TRBD1. Sequencing used PBMCs. The TCR comes from a man aged 35 to 55 in good health and CMV-seronegative. As DNA, the CDR3 is TGTGCCAGTAGGGTTACAGGGGGCCGTGACGGCAATCAGCCCCAGCATTTT. Translated: CASRVTGGRDGNQPQHF.